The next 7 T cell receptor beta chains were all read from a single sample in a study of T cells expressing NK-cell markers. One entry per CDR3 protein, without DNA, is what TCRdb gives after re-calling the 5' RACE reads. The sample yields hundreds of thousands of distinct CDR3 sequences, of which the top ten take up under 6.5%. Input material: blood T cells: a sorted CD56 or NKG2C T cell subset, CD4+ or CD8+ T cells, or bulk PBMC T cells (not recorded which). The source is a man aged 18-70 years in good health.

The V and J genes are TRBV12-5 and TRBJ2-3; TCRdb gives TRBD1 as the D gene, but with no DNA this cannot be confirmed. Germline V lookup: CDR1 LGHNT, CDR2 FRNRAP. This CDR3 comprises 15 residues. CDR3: CASGRGTGRADTQYF.

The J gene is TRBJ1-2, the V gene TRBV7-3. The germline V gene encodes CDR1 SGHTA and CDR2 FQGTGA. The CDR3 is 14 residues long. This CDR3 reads CASSLDGRRYGYTF.

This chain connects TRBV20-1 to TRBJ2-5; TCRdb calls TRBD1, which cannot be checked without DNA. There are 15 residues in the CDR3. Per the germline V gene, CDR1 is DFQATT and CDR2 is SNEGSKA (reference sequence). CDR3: CSARETAGVQLTQYF.

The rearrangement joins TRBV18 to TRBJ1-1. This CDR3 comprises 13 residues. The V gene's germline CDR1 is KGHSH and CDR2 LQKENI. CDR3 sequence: CASSSTGFTEAFF.

The CDR3: CASSLTSNLNEQFF. This chain connects TRBV7-7 to TRBJ2-1; TCRdb indicates TRBD2, and absent DNA this call remains unverified. CDR1 SSHAT and CDR2 FNYEAQ come from the germline V gene (reference sequence). The CDR3 runs to 14 residues.

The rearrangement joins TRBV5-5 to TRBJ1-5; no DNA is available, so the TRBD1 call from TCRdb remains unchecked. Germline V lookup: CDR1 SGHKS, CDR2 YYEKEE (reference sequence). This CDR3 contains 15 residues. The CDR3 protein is CASSLWDRTNQPQHF.

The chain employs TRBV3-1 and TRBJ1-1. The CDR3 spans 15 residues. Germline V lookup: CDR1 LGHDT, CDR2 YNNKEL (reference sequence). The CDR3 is CASSGSGRMNTEAFF.